These 27 T cell receptor beta chains were all obtained from the same sample, sequenced in a study of shared clonotypes between healthy human individuals. Measured with immunoSEQ multiplex PCR; TCRdb has only the in-frame clones, and not every one. The sample consists of more than 2,000,000 clones, just over 90% of them appearing once. The sequencing input was naive CD4+ T cells from PBMCs. As to subset: CD45RA+ positively selected. The receptors were sampled from a man aged 18 to 29 in good health. Some clones in this sample may be carry-over from other donors' samples.

This CDR3 reads CASSLEDQQPQHF. Written as DNA, the CDR3 is TGTGCCAGCAGTTTAGAGGATCAACAGCCCCAGCATTTT. J is TRBJ1-5 and V is TRBV28; D is unresolved. The V gene's germline CDR1 is MDHEN and CDR2 SYDVKM. Trimming took 2 bases from V and 7 from J, leaving 9 bases between them. This CDR3 spans 13 amino acids. The full variable domain, with the rest looked up from reference TRBV28 and TRBJ1-5, is DVKVTQSSRYLVKRTGEKVFLECVQDMDHENMFWYRQDPGLGLRLIYFSYDVKMKEKGDIPEGYSVSREKKERFSLILESASTNQTSMYLCASSLEDQQPQHFGDGTRLSIL.

With regard to this clone: Sequence at one end of the junction differs from germline and may be a read error. The chain uses TRBV6-6 and TRBJ2-7, with D perhaps TRBD1 or TRBD2 (5 bases each). The CDR3 spans 13 residues. CDR1 MNHNY and CDR2 SVGAGI come from the germline V gene (reference sequence). CDR3 sequence (DNA): TGTGCCAGCAGTGTGGGACGGATCTACGAGCAGTGCTTC. Protein product: CASSVGRIYEQCF.

The chain uses TRBV5-1 and TRBJ2-1; D gene ambiguous. CDR3 size: 15 residues. Germline-derived CDR1 and CDR2 are SGHRS and YFSETQ. The V and J ends lost 0 bases and 8 bases respectively, with 15 bases between them. The DNA of the CDR3 is TGCGCCAGCAGCTTGGAGGACGGAGCCTTGGATGAGCAGTTCTTC. Its protein product is CASSLEDGALDEQFF.

A single count supports this clone. This chain connects TRBV5-6 to TRBJ2-7; 11 bases fit TRBD2. Looked up from germline, CDR1 is SGHDT and CDR2 is YYEEEE. J gave up 3 bases and V 4 bases, and 9 bases lay outside the gene matches. The CDR3 totals 16 residues. CDR3 DNA sequence: TGTGCCAGCAGCCCCGGGACTAGCGGAAGGAGCTACGAGCAGTACTTC. This gives the protein CASSPGTSGRSYEQYF.

The CDR3 protein is CASSPAGTGELFF. The CDR3 DNA reads TGCGCCAGCAGTCCGGCAGGGACCGGGGAGCTGTTTTTT. V gene TRBV10-1 combines with J gene TRBJ2-2; weak D call: TRBD1 (5 bases). V was cut by 5 bases and J by 5 bases, with 9 bases left in between. This CDR3 region has 13 residues. From germline, CDR1 is WNHNN and CDR2 SYGVQD (reference sequence).

This clone appeared a single time. The CDR3 loop reads CASLEGGSPSGANVLTF. CDR3 DNA sequence: TGTGCCAGCCTCGAAGGGGGTTCCCCCTCTGGGGCCAACGTCCTGACTTTC. The gene calls are TRBV28 and TRBJ2-6; perhaps TRBD1 as D (6 bases). The length of the CDR3 is 17 residues. The germline V gene has CDR1 MDHEN and CDR2 SYDVKM. The ends were cut back, 8 bases at V and 0 bases at J, with 17 bases in the middle.

The J gene is TRBJ2-6, the V gene TRBV10-1; 7 bases map to TRBD1. The V gene's germline CDR1 is WNHNN and CDR2 SYGVQD (reference sequence). J lost 2 bases, V lost 10 bases, and 2 bases had no gene match. CDR3 length: 13 residues. CDR3 residues: CANTGAGANVLTF. The CDR3 DNA is TGCGCCAACACAGGGGCTGGGGCCAACGTCCTGACTTTC.

About this clone itself: An end of the junction does not agree with germline; a read error may underlie this. V usage is TRBV6-5 and J usage is TRBJ1-4; 7 bases line up with TRBD1. CDR1 is MNHEY, CDR2 SVGAGI, per germline. CDR3 length equals 14 residues. The CDR3 sequence is CASRKGQANEKLFF. CDR3 DNA sequence: TGTGCCAGCCGAAAAGGACAGGCTAACGAAAAACTGTTTTTT.

This clone was found once. The sample holds other DNA sequences that translate to the same CDR3. The rearrangement uses TRBV2 and TRBJ2-7; TRBD1 is a possible D gene (5 bases). V gave up 4 bases and J gave up 1 base, with 11 bases separating them. Looked up from germline, CDR1 is SNHLY and CDR2 is FYNNEI. The CDR3 spans 14 residues. The CDR3 nucleotides read TGTGCCAGCAGTGGCCAGGGAAGTTCCTACGAGCAGTACTTC. This sequence encodes CASSGQGSSYEQYF.

V is TRBV2 and J is TRBJ1-6; 8 bases agree with TRBD1. The germline V gene encodes CDR1 SNHLY and CDR2 FYNNEI. V lost 7 bases and J lost 8; bases outside the gene matches: 10. The CDR3 sequence is 15 residues long. CDR3: CASILQDREHSPLHF. The CDR3 DNA sequence: TGTGCCAGCATCCTCCAGGACAGGGAACATTCACCCCTCCACTTT.

V is TRBV5-1 and J is TRBJ2-5; 13 bases are shared with TRBD2. This CDR3 has 16 amino acids. CDR1 is SGHRS, CDR2 YFSETQ, per germline. The trim removed 4 bases at V and 9 bases at J, leaving 12 bases unmatched. The CDR3 sequence is CASSLSGTSGNMPQYF. In DNA form, the CDR3 reads TGCGCCAGCAGCCTTTCCGGGACTAGCGGGAACATGCCCCAGTACTTC.

Details on this clone: Other DNA sequences within the sample encode an identical CDR3. V and J are TRBV2 and TRBJ2-2; D possibly corresponds to TRBD2 (5 bases). The CDR3 runs 14 residues. Germline V gene data show CDR1 as SNHLY and CDR2 as FYNNEI. V was trimmed by 7 bases and J by 1 base, leaving 10 bases between them. For the CDR3, the DNA is TGTGCCAGCAAGCGGACGGAGAACACCGGGGAGCTGTTTTTT. This codes for CASKRTENTGELFF.

The table lists this clone with a count of one. The rearrangement uses TRBV21-1 and TRBJ2-3; no DNA check was done on the table's D call, TRBD2. TRBV21-1 is termed a pseudogene. CDR3 size: 18 residues. The CDR3 sequence is CASSKAEVGTRSTDTQYF. The DNA of the CDR3 is TGTGCCAGCAGCAAAGCGGAAGTCGGGACTAGAAGCACAGATACGCAGTATTTT.

The count of this clone is one. Other DNA variants within this sample encode the same CDR3. The rearrangement links TRBV9 to TRBJ2-2; the D is unclear. The V and J ends lost 0 bases and 4 bases respectively, with 7 bases between them. The CDR3 extends over 14 amino acids. Germline V lookup: CDR1 SGDLS, CDR2 YYNGEE. This CDR3 is CASSVAPGTGELFF. The CDR3 DNA sequence: TGTGCCAGCAGCGTAGCGCCTGGCACCGGGGAGCTGTTTTTT.

The chain uses TRBV6-5 and TRBJ1-4; the D gene is possibly TRBD1 (6 bases). The CDR3 covers 14 residues. The V end lost 7 bases, the J end lost 4 bases, and 13 bases lay between the germline ends. Germline-derived CDR1 and CDR2 are MNHEY and SVGAGI. The CDR3 loop reads CASTSGGHNEKLFF. The DNA of the CDR3 is TGTGCCAGCACTTCCGGGGGGCATAATGAAAAACTGTTTTTT.

The chain links TRBV9 to TRBJ1-6, with 7 bases aligning to TRBD1. Germline V gene sequence: CDR1 SGDLS, CDR2 YYNGEE. The CDR3 is 15 residues long. After removal of 0 bases from V and 6 bases from J, the junction contained 3 bases not matched to a gene. CDR3 residues: CASSVAGGGNSPLHF. The CDR3 DNA reads as TGTGCCAGCAGCGTAGCAGGGGGTGGTAATTCACCCCTCCACTTT.

The chain combines TRBV19 with TRBJ2-7, with D hard to call. With 5 bases removed from V and 3 bases from J, the gap between germline ends came to 11 bases. Germline V gene data show CDR1 as LNHDA and CDR2 as SQIVND (reference sequence). This CDR3 is 13 amino acids long. CDR3 nucleotide sequence: TGTGCCAGTAGTCCCGGTCCATTCTACGAGCAGTACTTC. Its translation is CASSPGPFYEQYF.

This chain uses TRBV6-1 with TRBJ2-7; 13 bases are a match to TRBD2. Germline-derived CDR1 and CDR2 are MNHNS and SASEGT. The CDR3 has 15 amino acids. V lost 8 bases, J lost 3 bases, and 7 bases stayed unmatched. The CDR3 loop is CASEAGTSGDYEQYF. The DNA for the CDR3 is TGTGCCAGCGAAGCCGGGACTAGCGGGGACTACGAGCAGTACTTC.

This chain uses TRBV6-5 with TRBJ2-1; D may be TRBD1 (6 bases). The CDR3 totals 16 residues. CDR1 is MNHEY and CDR2 is SVGAGI in the germline V gene. V was pared by 0 bases and J by 3 bases, with 12 bases between. CDR3 protein: CASSYSGTRNYNEQFF. The CDR3 DNA follows: TGTGCCAGCAGTTACTCGGGGACAAGAAACTACAATGAGCAGTTCTTC.

The J gene is TRBJ1-4, the V gene TRBV28; D not resolved. V lost 3 bases and J lost 5, with 19 bases in between. The CDR3 is 17 amino acids. CDR1 is MDHEN and CDR2 is SYDVKM in the germline V gene. The CDR3 DNA follows: TGTGCCAGCAGTTTGGGGTCCCTACTCGAGTTAAATGAAAAACTGTTTTTT. As protein: CASSLGSLLELNEKLFF.

Concerning this clone itself: The identical CDR3 is also encoded by other nucleotide sequences in the sample. This chain joins TRBV7-9 and TRBJ1-4, with D hard to call. CDR3 length: 12 residues. Germline V lookup: CDR1 SEHNR, CDR2 FQNEAQ (reference sequence). The V gene lost 5 bases and the J gene lost 4 bases, with 5 bases spanning the gap. CDR3 region: CASSRLNEKLFF. CDR3 coding DNA: TGTGCCAGCAGCCGCCTTAATGAAAAACTGTTTTTT.

The genes are TRBV11-2 and TRBJ2-7; TRBD1 agrees at 9 bases. CDR1 and CDR2 (germline): SGHAT, FQNNGV. The CDR3 extends over 17 amino acids. J was trimmed by 2 bases and V by 4 bases; bases with no gene match: 12. As DNA, the CDR3 is TGTGCCAGCAGCTCTCGCCGGGGACAGGGTATGACCTACGAGCAGTACTTC. Translated, it gives CASSSRRGQGMTYEQYF.

The rearrangement links TRBV5-6 to TRBJ1-2, with a tentative D call TRBD1 (6 bases). Trimming pared 3 bases from V and 3 bases from J, leaving 18 bases between. CDR1 is SGHDT, CDR2 YYEEEE, per germline. CDR3 length: 16 amino acids. The CDR3 DNA follows: TGTGCCAGCAGCTATCCTACAGGGATGCGTGACTATGGCTACACCTTC. This codes for CASSYPTGMRDYGYTF.

J is TRBJ2-7 and V is TRBV7-9, with 10 bases fitting TRBD2. After removal of 1 base from V and 3 bases from J, the junction contained 3 bases not matched to a gene. Germline values: CDR1 SEHNR, CDR2 FQNEAQ (reference sequence). The CDR3 length is 15 residues. The CDR3 DNA follows: TGTGCCAGCAGCTTAGGTTCTAGCGGGAGCTACGAGCAGTACTTC. As protein: CASSLGSSGSYEQYF.

The chain employs TRBV7-2 and TRBJ2-1; 7 bases align to TRBD2. The CDR3 covers 14 residues. Germline V gives CDR1 SGHTA, CDR2 FQGNSA. Trimming cost V 0 bases and J 14 bases; bases outside gene matches: 10. CDR3 in DNA: TGTGCCAGCAGCTTAGCGAGTTTCGCGGGAGAGAAGTTCTTC. Its protein product is CASSLASFAGEKFF.

This clone was recorded once. The same CDR3 also results from other DNA sequences found in this sample. V gene TRBV5-1 combines with J gene TRBJ1-3, with D uncertain. The V gene lost 0 bases and the J gene lost 0 bases, with 7 bases spanning the gap. The CDR3 extends over 15 amino acids. CDR1 and CDR2 from the germline V gene are SGHRS and YFSETQ. CDR3 DNA sequence: TGCGCCAGCAGCTTGGCCAGTGACTCTGGAAACACCATATATTTT. This gives the protein CASSLASDSGNTIYF.

This clone was counted a single time. The chain employs TRBV6-5 and TRBJ1-1; D gene uncertain. Trimming took off 0 bases at V and 10 bases at J, with 12 bases between the two ends. CDR1 and CDR2 (germline): MNHEY, SVGAGI. This CDR3 has 13 residues. CDR3 region: CASSYSRWNGAFF. The CDR3 DNA is TGTGCCAGCAGTTACTCGCGCTGGAATGGAGCTTTCTTT.